A selection of T cell receptor beta chains follows, all from one sample in a study of graft-versus-host responses after intestinal transplantation. No antigen has been identified for these receptors. Some clones are missing from TCRdb's copy, which holds only in-frame ones; the method was immunoSEQ multiplex PCR. This table holds around 99,000 clones, roughly 87% found once. The specimen was unstimulated CD4+ T cells sorted from spleen or lymph node cells, collected before transplant. The receptors come from a human donor who was the organ donor for an intestinal transplant. The conserved cysteine and the conserved F or W are not part of the CDR3 here.

v_call,cdr3_aa
TRBV7-2,ASSLRAANYGYT
TRBV14,ASSQDRSGTATNEKLF
TRBV27,ASSSLDKNIQY
TRBV30,AWSGVGISPLH
TRBV6-5,ASSHEGVTGPPF
TRBV7-8,ASGPDIGGGQY
TRBV19,ASSIGQGHTDTQY
TRBV18,ASSATTLSSLGTEAF
TRBV4-1,ASSQGQGSYNEQF
TRBV10-3,AIRGQGLETQY
TRBV29-1,SVAPTGGFLDEQF